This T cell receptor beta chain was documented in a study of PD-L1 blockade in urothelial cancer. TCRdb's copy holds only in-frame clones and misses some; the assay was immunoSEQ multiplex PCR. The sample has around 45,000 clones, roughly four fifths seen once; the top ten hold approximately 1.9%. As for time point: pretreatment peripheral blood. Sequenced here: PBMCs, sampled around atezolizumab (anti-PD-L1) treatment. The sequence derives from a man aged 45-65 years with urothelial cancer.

CDR3 nucleotides: TGCGCCAGCAGCTTGGTCCTAGCGGGGGCCGAGGGGAAGCAGTTCTTC. Its translation: CASSLVLAGAEGKQFF. The chain recombines TRBV5-1 with TRBJ2-1; TRBD2 matches 10 bases. CDR3 length: 16 residues. Trimming at V came to 0 bases and at J to 11 bases, leaving 11 bases not matched to a gene. Germline-derived CDR1 and CDR2 are SGHRS and YFSETQ.